Following are 18 T cell receptor beta chains from one sample sequenced in a study of CD8 T cells in ankylosing spondylitis. Study results and limitations: One TCR beta motif, made up of 7 or 8 highly homologous variants, appeared characteristic of ankylosing spondylitis blood.

TCRdb independently ran MiXCR on the 5' RACE reads; one entry per CDR3 protein. This table has about 130,000 distinct CDR3 sequences, roughly 18% appearing once. These receptors lack a known antigen. The specimen sequenced was blood, either unsorted or a sorted T cell fraction (not recorded which). The receptors here all came from a male donor with ankylosing spondylitis.

At least ten counts were recorded for this clonotype. The genes are TRBV29-1 and TRBJ2-7; 7 bases agree with TRBD1. The CDR3 totals 14 residues. Trimming at V came to 5 bases and at J to 2 bases, leaving 9 bases not matched to a gene. Germline assignment: CDR1 SQVTM and CDR2 ANQGSEA. CDR3 loop: CSVSKTGSPYEQYF. The CDR3 DNA sequence: TGCAGCGTTAGTAAGACAGGGAGCCCCTACGAGCAGTACTTC.

This clonotype is labeled as medium-sized (0.01 to 0.1%). This chain links TRBV20-1 with TRBJ2-7; the D gene is possibly TRBD2 (5 bases). Germline lookup yields CDR1 DFQATT and CDR2 SNEGSKA (reference sequence). Trimming left V 2 bases short and J 4 bases short, with 6 bases between. The CDR3 sequence is 11 residues long. The CDR3 DNA is TGCAGTGCTAGACGGGGATACGAGCAGTACTTC. It is translated as CSARRGYEQYF.

This clonotype was seen a handful of times. The chain has TRBV12-3 or TRBV12-4 and TRBJ2-2; D unclear. This CDR3 is built from 14 residues. Trimming shortened V by 5 bases and J by 6 bases, and 13 bases separated the two germline ends. The CDR3: CASSRVGEAGELFF. CDR3 DNA: TGTGCCAGCAGTAGGGTAGGCGAAGCCGGGGAGCTGTTTTTT.

This clonotype has a handful of counts. The rearrangement uses TRBV13 and TRBJ1-1; TRBD1 matches 7 bases. The CDR3 is 11 amino acids. CDR1 is PRHDT, CDR2 FYEKMQ, per germline (reference sequence). V lost 6 bases and J lost 8; bases outside the gene matches: 3. As DNA, the CDR3 is TGTGCCAGCAGTCGGGACAGCGAAGCTTTCTTT. Encoded protein: CASSRDSEAFF.

The chain links TRBV20-1 to TRBJ1-1; 7 positions agree with TRBD1. V trimming: 7 bases; J trimming: 6 bases; junction bases outside the gene matches: 14. Germline V gene lookup returns CDR1 DFQATT and CDR2 SNEGSKA (reference sequence). This CDR3 has 14 residues. CDR3 DNA sequence: TGCAGTGGAGACACAGGGGCGGTTCGCGCTGAAGCTTTCTTT. Protein: CSGDTGAVRAEAFF.

This clonotype showed up just once. The chain recombines TRBV6-1 with TRBJ2-2; D not certain. This CDR3 region has 17 residues. Trimming cost V 8 bases and J 4 bases, with 23 bases left between them. Germline CDR1 MNHNS, CDR2 SASEGT. For the CDR3, the DNA is TGTGCCAGCGGAGTCCGCTCTAATTTTGCCCCCACCGGGGAGCTGTTTTTT. This codes for CASGVRSNFAPTGELFF.

This sequence joins TRBV29-1 and TRBJ2-7, with 7 nucleotides matching TRBD1. The junction had 10 bases not matched to a gene; V was cut back by 6 bases and J by 5 bases. The CDR3 contains 13 residues. Germline values: CDR1 SQVTM, CDR2 ANQGSEA. The CDR3 here is CSVSGQAGNEQYF. The CDR3 DNA sequence: TGCAGCGTAAGCGGACAGGCGGGCAACGAGCAGTACTTC.

The chain uses TRBV27 and TRBJ2-7; 10 nucleotides align to TRBD2. This CDR3 spans 14 amino acids. The germline V gene encodes CDR1 MNHEY and CDR2 SMNVEV (reference sequence). The trim removed 8 bases at V and 0 bases at J, leaving 4 bases unmatched. The CDR3 nucleotides are TGTGCCAGCGGTCCTAGCGGGAGCTCCTACGAGCAGTACTTC. It specifies CASGPSGSSYEQYF.

This clonotype was seen at least ten times. The CDR3 sequence is CASSTAMVTNNEQFF. The CDR3 DNA is TGTGCCAGTAGTACAGCAATGGTAACGAACAATGAGCAGTTCTTC. The rearrangement joins TRBV19 to TRBJ2-1; no clear D. V was shortened by 4 bases and J by 5 bases, with 15 bases between the two germline ends. Germline CDR1 and CDR2: LNHDA and SQIVND (reference sequence). The CDR3 is made up of 15 amino acids.

This clonotype was observed a few times. The CDR3 loop is CASKTSGIGNEQFF. Written as DNA, the CDR3 is TGCGCCAGCAAGACTAGCGGGATAGGGAATGAGCAGTTCTTC. The chain has TRBV10-2 and TRBJ2-1; 11 positions agree with TRBD2. Germline loops: CDR1 WSHSY, CDR2 SAAADI. The CDR3 is 14 residues long. Trimming removed 7 bases from V and 7 bases from J; junction bases left unmatched: 6.

The sample holds a few counts of this clonotype. This chain uses TRBV24-1 with TRBJ2-1; no clear D gene. The CDR3 covers 15 residues. The ends were cut back, 9 bases at V and 8 bases at J, with 22 bases in the middle. The germline gives CDR1 KGHDR, CDR2 SFDVKD. In DNA, the CDR3 is TGTGCCACCGATCCCAATGCCTTAAGTAGGTATGAGCAGTTCTTC. This encodes CATDPNALSRYEQFF.

This clonotype has a handful of counts. The rearrangement links TRBV5-1 to TRBJ2-7; a possible D gene is TRBD2 (6 bases). This CDR3 has 14 residues. Germline V gene lookup returns CDR1 SGHRS and CDR2 YFSETQ. The germline V and J ends were trimmed by 3 bases and 3 bases, with 13 bases remaining between them. CDR3 bases: TGCGCCAGCAGCTCATGGGGAGGTCTCTACGAGCAGTACTTC. Translating gives CASSSWGGLYEQYF.

This clonotype has just a few counts. The chain employs TRBV2 and TRBJ2-1; D may correspond to TRBD1 or TRBD2 (5 bases each). V was trimmed by 7 bases and J by 4 bases, leaving 20 bases between them. This CDR3 spans 16 amino acids. Germline-derived CDR1 and CDR2 are SNHLY and FYNNEI. CDR3 bases: TGTGCCAGCAAGGAGAGCGAAGACAGAGGGTACAATGAGCAGTTCTTC. Protein product: CASKESEDRGYNEQFF.

J is TRBJ2-5 and V is TRBV5-1; the D is unclear. Germline CDR1 and CDR2: SGHRS and YFSETQ. The ends were cut back, 0 bases at V and 5 bases at J, with 5 bases in the middle. The CDR3 contains 12 residues. In nucleotides, the CDR3 is TGCGCCAGCAGCTTGGGTCTGGAGACCCAGTACTTC. Residues: CASSLGLETQYF.

This rearrangement joins TRBV27 to TRBJ2-7; no definite D call. The CDR3 spans 13 residues. V was trimmed by 10 bases and J by 2 bases, leaving 15 bases between them. CDR1 is MNHEY, CDR2 SMNVEV, per germline (reference sequence). The CDR3 spells CATSEVDAYEQYF. In DNA, the CDR3 is TGTGCCACTTCTGAGGTGGACGCCTACGAGCAGTACTTC.

The J gene is TRBJ1-2, the V gene TRBV28; no clear D gene. With 3 bases removed from V and 4 bases from J, the gap between germline ends came to 9 bases. This CDR3 comprises 13 residues. Germline CDR1 and CDR2: MDHEN and SYDVKM. CDR3 region: CASSFWEIYGYTF. Here the CDR3 DNA reads TGTGCCAGCAGTTTTTGGGAAATCTATGGCTACACCTTC.

This clonotype was recorded at least ten times. This chain links TRBV6-5 with TRBJ1-2, with a tentative D call TRBD1 (5 bases). Germline V lookup: CDR1 MNHEY, CDR2 SVGAGI. The V end was cut by 0 bases, the J end by 6 bases, with 17 bases between. This CDR3 spans 16 amino acids. In DNA form, the CDR3 reads TGTGCCAGCAGTTACTCTGCAGGGTCCGGCGGTGATGGCTACACCTTC. The encoded protein is CASSYSAGSGGDGYTF.

This chain connects TRBV11-2 to TRBJ1-6; 7 bases are shared with TRBD1. J lost 0 bases, V lost 1 base, and 6 bases had no gene match. The CDR3 loop spans 18 amino acids. Germline-derived CDR1 and CDR2 are SGHAT and FQNNGV. The CDR3 protein is CASSLVQQGNSYNSPLHF. The DNA of the CDR3 is TGTGCCAGCAGCTTAGTCCAACAGGGGAACTCCTATAATTCACCCCTCCACTTT.